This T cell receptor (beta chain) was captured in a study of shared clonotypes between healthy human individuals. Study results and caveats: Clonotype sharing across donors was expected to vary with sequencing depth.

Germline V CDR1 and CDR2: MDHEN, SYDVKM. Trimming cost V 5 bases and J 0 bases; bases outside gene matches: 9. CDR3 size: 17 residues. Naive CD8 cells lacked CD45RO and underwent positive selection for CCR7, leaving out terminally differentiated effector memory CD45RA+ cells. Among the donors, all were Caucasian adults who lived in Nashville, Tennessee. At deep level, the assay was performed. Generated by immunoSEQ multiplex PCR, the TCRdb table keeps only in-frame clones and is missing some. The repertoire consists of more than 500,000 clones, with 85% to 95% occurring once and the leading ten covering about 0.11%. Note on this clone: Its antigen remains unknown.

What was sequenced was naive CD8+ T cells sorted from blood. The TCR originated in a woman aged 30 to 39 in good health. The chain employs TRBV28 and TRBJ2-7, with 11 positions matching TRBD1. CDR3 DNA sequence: TGTGCCAGCAGTCGGACAGGGGGCCCTTACAGCTCCTACGAGCAGTACTTC. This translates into CASSRTGGPYSSYEQYF.